This passage covers 9 T cell receptor beta chains from one sample sequenced in a study of blood T cell repertoires in COVID-19 (dated by TCRdb to between 2020 and 2021). Libraries were built with the immunoSEQ multiplex PCR assay. The clones in this table, taken by TCRdb from immuneACCESS, are in-frame only. Not every clone is retained; where verified, under half of the shortfall comes from an unresolved V gene, and the cause of the rest is unknown. This sample is represented by some 260,000 clones; 90% to 95% of them were singletons. In total, the top ten clones hold 1.5% to 2% of the sample. Material: PBMCs or T cells enriched from blood (not recorded which). The receptors originated from a woman between 18 and 29 years old who had recovered from COVID-19.

This clone appeared once. This chain connects TRBV2 to TRBJ2-7; TRBD2 agrees at 10 bases. Per germline, CDR1 SNHLY and CDR2 FYNNEI. CDR3 length: 12 amino acids. Trimming took 8 bases from V and 6 from J; bases not matched to a gene: 4. In nucleotides, the CDR3 is TGTGCCAGCTCTAGCGGGAGTGTCGAGCAGTACTTC. This translates into CASSSGSVEQYF.

J is TRBJ2-5 and V is TRBV5-4, with TRBD1 identical over 8 bases. Germline values: CDR1 SGHNT, CDR2 YYREEE (reference sequence). Germline trimming cut 4 bases from V and 1 base from J; bases unmatched to any gene: 6. This CDR3 region has 15 residues. The CDR3 DNA reads TGTGCCAGCAGCAACCGGGACAGGCGCCAAGAGACCCAGTACTTC. Translated, it gives CASSNRDRRQETQYF.

The chain has TRBV12-5 and TRBJ2-1; 7 nucleotides align to TRBD2. The CDR3 runs 14 residues. The V gene end was trimmed by 4 bases and the J gene end by 7 bases; junction bases not matched to a gene: 7. CDR1 and CDR2 (germline): LGHNT, FRNRAP. CDR3 sequence: CASGSPGGRNEQFF. In nucleotides, the CDR3 is TGTGCTAGTGGTTCTCCCGGCGGGAGAAATGAGCAGTTCTTC.

The rearrangement uses TRBV7-9 and TRBJ2-7; TRBD1 might be the D (7 bases). Germline V CDR1 and CDR2: SEHNR, FQNEAQ (reference sequence). The CDR3 totals 15 residues. Trimming shortened V by 5 bases and J by 4 bases, and 18 bases separated the two germline ends. The chain's CDR3 is CASSASGHRGYEQYF. Here the CDR3 DNA reads TGTGCCAGCAGCGCAAGCGGGCACAGGGGTTACGAGCAGTACTTC.

The V call is TRBV5-4, the J call TRBJ1-3; D unclear. Germline-derived CDR1 and CDR2 are SGHNT and YYREEE (reference sequence). The CDR3 contains 13 residues. The V and J ends lost 2 bases and 2 bases respectively, with 5 bases between them. The CDR3 DNA reads TGTGCCAGCAGCTTCGGTACTGGAAACACCATATATTTT. Protein: CASSFGTGNTIYF. The whole variable domain, remainder taken from reference TRBV5-4 and TRBJ1-3, is ETGVTQSPTHLIKTRGQQVTLRCSSQSGHNTVSWYQQALGQGPQFIFQYYREEENGRGNFPPRFSGLQFPNYSSELNVNALELDDSALYLCASSFGTGNTIYFGEGSWLTVV.

V is TRBV2 and J is TRBJ2-3; 8 nucleotides match TRBD1. Germline trimming cut 10 bases from V and 3 bases from J; bases unmatched to any gene: 9. This CDR3 has 14 residues. The germline V gene has CDR1 SNHLY and CDR2 FYNNEI. CDR3: CATSRDRQTDTQYF. The CDR3 nucleotides read TGTGCCACCTCTCGGGACAGGCAAACAGATACGCAGTATTTT. Together with reference TRBV2 and TRBJ2-3, the CDR3 gives the full variable domain: EPEVTQTPSHQVTQMGQEVILRCVPISNHLYFYWYRQILGQKVEFLVSFYNNEISEKSEIFDDQFSVERPDGSNFTLKIRSTKLEDSAMYFCATSRDRQTDTQYFGPGTRLTVL.

This chain connects TRBV6-5 to TRBJ2-7; 11 bases line up with TRBD2. J was trimmed by 3 bases and V by 8 bases; bases with no gene match: 9. Germline assignment: CDR1 MNHEY and CDR2 SVGAGI. The CDR3 is 15 residues long. CDR3 DNA sequence: TGTGCCAGCCAACTAGCGGGGGATTTCGGCTACGAGCAGTACTTC. This translates into CASQLAGDFGYEQYF.

The J gene is TRBJ2-2, the V gene TRBV9, with TRBD1 matching over 7 bases. CDR3 size: 16 residues. The germline CDR1 and CDR2 sequences are SGDLS and YYNGEE. V lost 3 bases, J lost 0 bases, and 5 bases stayed unmatched. CDR3 DNA: TGTGCCAGCAGCGCTGAGACAGGGACGAACACCGGGGAGCTGTTTTTT. Amino acids: CASSAETGTNTGELFF.

The chain joins TRBV10-3 to TRBJ2-1, with 8 positions matching TRBD2. Trimming took 11 bases from V and 3 from J; bases not matched to a gene: 12. Germline V gene lookup returns CDR1 ENHRY and CDR2 SYGVKD. This CDR3 region has 15 residues. This CDR3 is CAYEGSGRLYNEQFF. The CDR3 nucleotides read TGTGCCTACGAGGGGAGCGGGAGACTCTACAATGAGCAGTTCTTC.